The sequence of this T cell receptor (beta chain) was determined in a study of CD8 T cells in Susac syndrome. The patients who served as multiple sclerosis controls were treatment-naive and had stable or active relapsing-remitting disease that fulfilled the revised McDonald criteria. TEMRA cells were FACS-enriched, and CD8+ and CD4+ T cells were isolated negatively. When the RNA was reverse transcribed, random hexamers were used with an input of roughly 0.45 to 1 ug. TCRdb called the immunoSEQ multiplex PCR reads again in MiXCR, with one record for every CDR3 protein. The profile shows under 85,000 distinct CDR3 sequences, roughly 94% of them singletons. CDR3 length equals 17 residues. Germline V lookup: CDR1 LGHDT, CDR2 YNNKEL (reference sequence). The V end lost 1 base, the J end lost 3 bases, and 15 bases lay between the germline ends.

The clonotype comes from a human donor with multiple sclerosis. Sequences were obtained from CD8+ T cells from PBMCs. The chain links TRBV3-1 to TRBJ2-2; a weak D match, TRBD2 (6 bases). The CDR3, as DNA: TGTGCCAGCAGCCAAGTTGGGTGGCGGGGATACACCGGGGAGCTGTTTTTT. It codes for CASSQVGWRGYTGELFF.